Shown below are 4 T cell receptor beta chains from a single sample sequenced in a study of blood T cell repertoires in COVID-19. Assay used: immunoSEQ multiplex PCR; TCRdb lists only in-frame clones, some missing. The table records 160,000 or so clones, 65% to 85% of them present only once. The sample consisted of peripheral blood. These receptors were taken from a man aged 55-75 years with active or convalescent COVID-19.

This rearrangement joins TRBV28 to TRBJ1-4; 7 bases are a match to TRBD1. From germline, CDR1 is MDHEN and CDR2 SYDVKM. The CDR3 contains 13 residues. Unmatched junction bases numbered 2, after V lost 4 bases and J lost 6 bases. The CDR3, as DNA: TGTGCCAGCAGTTCAGGGGGTCATGAAAAACTGTTTTTT. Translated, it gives CASSSGGHEKLFF.

Here the CDR3 reads CASSLWASSSTDTQYF. The CDR3 region has the DNA TGTGCCAGCAGTTTATGGGCTAGCTCGAGCACAGATACGCAGTATTTT. The chain couples TRBV27 to TRBJ2-3, with D tentatively TRBD2 (5 bases). CDR1 and CDR2 from the germline V gene are MNHEY and SMNVEV (reference sequence). The CDR3 contains 16 residues. With 1 base removed from V and 0 bases from J, the gap between germline ends came to 11 bases.

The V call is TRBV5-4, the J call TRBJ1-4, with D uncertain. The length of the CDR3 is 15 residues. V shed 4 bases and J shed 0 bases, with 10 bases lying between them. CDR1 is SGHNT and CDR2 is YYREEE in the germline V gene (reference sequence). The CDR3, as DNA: TGTGCCAGCAGCGACCCCCGGGCAACTAATGAAAAACTGTTTTTT. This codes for CASSDPRATNEKLFF.

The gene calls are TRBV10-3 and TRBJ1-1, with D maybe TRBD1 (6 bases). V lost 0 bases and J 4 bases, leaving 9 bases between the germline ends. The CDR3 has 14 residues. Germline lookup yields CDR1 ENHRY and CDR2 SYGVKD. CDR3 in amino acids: CAISESFRGTEAFF. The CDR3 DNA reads TGTGCCATCAGTGAGTCGTTCAGGGGCACTGAAGCTTTCTTT.